This T cell receptor (beta chain) was recovered during a study of cytotoxic CD8 clonotypes in ibrutinib-treated CLL. Study at large: The taking of response samples occurred after a median roughly 12 months of treatment, with a range of 6 to 36. Study outcomes and limitations: Clonality showed a rise at ibrutinib response that reversed toward baseline at progression.

V gave up 3 bases and J gave up 3 bases, with 9 bases separating them. The CDR3 spans 13 residues. Germline lookup yields CDR1 MGHDK and CDR2 SYGVNS. Depth targeted 1 in 200,000 to 1 in 1 million T cells, averaging 10x coverage per clonotype. The protocol was immunoSEQ multiplex PCR, while the TCRdb copy is restricted to in-frame clones and leaves out a portion. The data show more than 200,000 clones, with around three quarters seen just once and approximately 15% held by the top ten. Worth noting for this clone: The antigen remains undetermined.

The TCR originated in a human donor with chronic lymphocytic leukemia. The chain carries TRBV25-1 and TRBJ2-7, with D possibly matching TRBD2 (6 bases). The sample in question was PBMCs, obtained after 24 months of ibrutinib treatment. CDR3 nucleotide sequence: TGTGCCAGCAGTGACGTCGGGAGCTACGAGCAGTACTTC. Translating gives CASSDVGSYEQYF.